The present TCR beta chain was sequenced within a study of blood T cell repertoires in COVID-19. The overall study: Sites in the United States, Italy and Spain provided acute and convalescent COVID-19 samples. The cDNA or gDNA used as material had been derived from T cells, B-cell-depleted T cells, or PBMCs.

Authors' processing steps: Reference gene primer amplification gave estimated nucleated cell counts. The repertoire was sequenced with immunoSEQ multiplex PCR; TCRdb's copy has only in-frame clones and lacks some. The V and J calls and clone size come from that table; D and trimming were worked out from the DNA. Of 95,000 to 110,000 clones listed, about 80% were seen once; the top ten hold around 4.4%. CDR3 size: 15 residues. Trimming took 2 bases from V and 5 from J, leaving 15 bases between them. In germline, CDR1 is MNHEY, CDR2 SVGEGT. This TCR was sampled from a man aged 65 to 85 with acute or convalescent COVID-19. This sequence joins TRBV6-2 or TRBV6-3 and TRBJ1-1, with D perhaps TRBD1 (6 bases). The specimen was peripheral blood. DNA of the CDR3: TGTGCCAGCAGTTACGGGGGCGGGGGCAGGACTGAAGCTTTCTTT. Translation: CASSYGGGGRTEAFF.